The 32 T cell receptor beta chains below were found in one sample sequenced in a study of blood T cells in healthy people across ages. A J-beta primer mix and a sample-barcoded 5' primer were used in a second PCR of about 7 to 12 cycles. MiXCR, run by TCRdb on the 5' RACE reads, gives a single entry per CDR3 protein. The sample lists 1.5 million to 2 million distinct CDR3 sequences, about 50% seen once, with approximately 2.1% in the top ten. The sequenced sample consisted of blood. These receptors all come from a woman aged 40 to 55 in good health.

V usage is TRBV7-8 and J usage is TRBJ2-7; D is perhaps TRBD1 (5 bases). CDR1 is SGHVS and CDR2 is FQNEAQ in the germline V gene. The CDR3 spans 15 residues. V lost 5 bases to trimming and J lost 3 bases, with 17 bases between them. The CDR3 sequence is CASSKRTGAGYEQYF. DNA for the CDR3: TGTGCCAGCAGCAAACGAACAGGTGCCGGCTACGAGCAGTACTTC.

This clonotype came up a few times. The chain links TRBV12-3 or TRBV12-4 to TRBJ2-7; a weak D match, TRBD2 (5 bases). The CDR3 is made up of 12 amino acids. Trimming left V 5 bases short and J 10 bases short, with 15 bases between. The CDR3 coding sequence is TGTGCCAGCAGTCTAGGACGAGAGGGCCAGTACTTC. It translates to CASSLGREGQYF.

The chain joins TRBV7-9 to TRBJ2-5; D is unresolved. Trimming left V 3 bases short and J 2 bases short, with 13 bases between. The CDR3 is 15 residues long. Germline CDR1 SEHNR, CDR2 FQNEAQ (reference sequence). CDR3 in DNA: TGTGCCAGCAGCTTCATCGGGCCGGCACAAGAGACCCAGTACTTC. Residues: CASSFIGPAQETQYF.

This clonotype was detected a few times. The genes are TRBV6-2 or TRBV6-3 and TRBJ2-7; D perhaps matches TRBD1 (6 bases). The CDR3 is made up of 14 amino acids. Germline CDR1 is MNHEY and CDR2 is SVGEGT. Trimming cost V 7 bases and J 3 bases, with 16 bases left between them. The CDR3 is CASTRGQGFYEQYF. The CDR3 nucleotides are TGTGCCAGCACTAGAGGGCAGGGGTTCTACGAGCAGTACTTC.

This clonotype was recorded a few times. The genes are TRBV13 and TRBJ2-3, with D perhaps matching TRBD2 (6 bases). CDR3 length: 16 residues. Germline V lookup: CDR1 PRHDT, CDR2 FYEKMQ (reference sequence). Trimming removed 3 bases from V and 4 bases from J, with 17 bases in between. DNA of the CDR3: TGTGCCAGCAGCTTCCGGGACTCCTACGGGGCAGATACGCAGTATTTT. Amino acids: CASSFRDSYGADTQYF.

This clonotype came up a few times. The rearrangement links TRBV7-8 to TRBJ2-3, with D tentatively TRBD1 (5 bases). The ends were cut back, 1 base at V and 10 bases at J, with 12 bases in the middle. The CDR3 extends over 13 amino acids. Germline loops: CDR1 SGHVS, CDR2 FQNEAQ. The CDR3 loop is CASSLVGLDAQYF. In nucleotides, the CDR3 is TGTGCCAGCAGCTTAGTGGGGCTAGACGCGCAGTATTTT.

The chain recombines TRBV20-1 with TRBJ2-5; D may be TRBD2 (5 bases). Per the germline V gene, CDR1 is DFQATT and CDR2 is SNEGSKA (reference sequence). The V end was cut by 1 base, the J end by 7 bases, with 13 bases between. This CDR3 comprises 13 residues. For the CDR3, the DNA is TGCAGTGCTAGAGCACTAGTCGGCCGGACCCAGTACTTC. It translates to CSARALVGRTQYF.

Only a few counts were recorded for this clonotype. The chain carries TRBV7-8 and TRBJ2-1, with 7 bases fitting TRBD1. CDR1 and CDR2 (germline): SGHVS, FQNEAQ. This CDR3 contains 15 residues. The V gene end was trimmed by 6 bases and the J gene end by 3 bases; junction bases not matched to a gene: 8. The CDR3 protein is CASRPGQKIYNEQFF. CDR3 DNA sequence: TGTGCCAGCAGGCCGGGACAGAAAATCTACAATGAGCAGTTCTTC.

The count of this clonotype is one. V gene TRBV27 combines with J gene TRBJ1-1; the D is unclear. Germline CDR1 reads MNHEY; CDR2 reads SMNVEV (reference sequence). This CDR3 spans 15 amino acids. V was clipped by 4 bases and J by 4 bases, with 16 bases between them. The CDR3 region has the DNA TGTGCCAGCAGTTCCCAGCTTGGGATATGCACTGAAGCTTTCTTT. This translates into CASSSQLGICTEAFF.

This clonotype was detected many times. The V call is TRBV7-3, the J call TRBJ2-1; possible D gene TRBD2, 6 bases. The CDR3 has 14 amino acids. Trimming removed 2 bases from V and 8 bases from J, with 13 bases in between. The germline CDR1 and CDR2 sequences are SGHTA and FQGTGA. The DNA of the CDR3 is TGTGCCAGCAGCTTATCAATGGGAGGCGATGAGCAGTTCTTC. Its translation is CASSLSMGGDEQFF.

V usage is TRBV6-1 and J usage is TRBJ2-1, with TRBD2 matching over 9 bases. This CDR3 spans 16 amino acids. V trimming: 6 bases; J trimming: 1 base; junction bases outside the gene matches: 7. CDR1 is MNHNS, CDR2 SASEGT, per germline. CDR3 amino acids: CASRASLAGSYNEQFF. CDR3 sequence (DNA): TGTGCCAGCAGAGCTTCCCTAGCGGGGTCCTACAATGAGCAGTTCTTC.

This chain joins TRBV11-2 and TRBJ2-7; D tentatively reads TRBD1 or TRBD2 (5 bases each). Trimming removed 3 bases at V and 3 bases at J, with 15 bases between. The CDR3 has 15 amino acids. Germline loops: CDR1 SGHAT, CDR2 FQNNGV. The CDR3 reads CASSLGAGTDYEQYF. DNA of the CDR3: TGTGCCAGCAGCTTGGGAGCCGGGACGGACTACGAGCAGTACTTC.

This clonotype was seen a handful of times. The CDR3 reads CASTDPPAIYNEQFF. In nucleotides, the CDR3 is TGTGCCAGCACCGATCCCCCGGCGATTTACAATGAGCAGTTCTTC. The rearrangement joins TRBV6-2 or TRBV6-3 to TRBJ2-1; D gene uncertain. The CDR3 is made up of 15 amino acids. Germline CDR1 is MNHEY and CDR2 is SVGEGT. V dropped 7 bases and J dropped 4 bases, with 17 bases sitting between them.

V is TRBV7-9 and J is TRBJ2-3; possible D gene TRBD2, 7 bases. This CDR3 has 14 residues. Germline CDR1 is SEHNR and CDR2 is FQNEAQ (reference sequence). Trimming cost V 7 bases and J 0 bases, with 11 bases left between them. The CDR3 DNA is TGTGCCAGCAATCGGGGGGCTAGCACAGATACGCAGTATTTT. Encoded protein: CASNRGASTDTQYF.

Concerning this clonotype: A much larger clone differs from this one at a single base, so this may be a read error. The chain links TRBV10-3 to TRBJ2-1; D unresolved. CDR3 length equals 11 residues. The V gene lost 3 bases and the J gene lost 4 bases, with 1 base spanning the gap. The V gene's germline CDR1 is ENHRY and CDR2 SYGVKD. CDR3: CAISEYNEQFF. The CDR3 DNA reads as TGTGCCATCAGTGAATACAATGAGCAGTTCTTC.

The chain couples TRBV6-5 to TRBJ2-7; the D is unclear. The end of the DNA aligns better with TRBJ2-5, so the J call may be wrong. Per germline, CDR1 MNHEY and CDR2 SVGAGI. CDR3 length equals 17 residues. The CDR3 DNA follows: TGTGCCAGCAGTTACTCCCACGCGCAAGCGAAGGTAGAGACCCAGTACTTC. Its translation: CASSYSHAQAKVETQYF.

This clonotype has more than one count but fewer than ten. This chain connects TRBV12-3 or TRBV12-4 to TRBJ2-3, with D maybe TRBD1 (6 bases). V was shortened by 5 bases and J by 0 bases, with 15 bases between the two germline ends. The length of the CDR3 is 16 residues. The CDR3 reads CASSPQGFSSTDTQYF. CDR3 bases: TGTGCCAGCAGTCCGCAGGGGTTCTCTAGCACAGATACGCAGTATTTT.

The CDR3 sequence: CATSRDRDRSGYTF. CDR3 coding DNA: TGTGCCACCAGCAGGGACCGGGACAGGAGTGGCTACACCTTC. The V call is TRBV15, the J call TRBJ1-2; 8 bases map to TRBD1. The length of the CDR3 is 14 residues. Germline V gene lookup returns CDR1 LNHNV and CDR2 YYDKDF (reference sequence). With 3 bases clipped from V and 7 bases from J, the junction kept 7 bases outside the gene matches.

This rearrangement joins TRBV28 to TRBJ2-5; D assignment may be TRBD1 or TRBD2 (5 bases each). CDR3 length equals 15 residues. V lost 6 bases to trimming and J lost 4 bases, with 18 bases between them. Germline V gene sequence: CDR1 MDHEN, CDR2 SYDVKM. CDR3 sequence (DNA): TGTGCCAGCAGCCTAATGACCGGGACCGGAGAGACCCAGTACTTC. Encoded protein: CASSLMTGTGETQYF.

This chain connects TRBV4-3 to TRBJ1-2; TRBD1 matches at 9 bases. Per the germline V gene, CDR1 is LGHNA and CDR2 is YSLEER. The CDR3 runs to 18 residues. Germline trimming cut 0 bases from V and 6 bases from J; bases unmatched to any gene: 14. The CDR3 protein is CASSQEIVRWTGEHGYTF. Here the CDR3 DNA reads TGCGCCAGCAGCCAAGAGATCGTCCGGTGGACAGGGGAACATGGCTACACCTTC.

The chain uses TRBV28 and TRBJ1-2, with no clear D. The CDR3 is 12 amino acids. The germline V gene encodes CDR1 MDHEN and CDR2 SYDVKM. V shed 6 bases and J shed 8 bases, with 13 bases lying between them. This CDR3 reads CASRLGRTGYTF. DNA of the CDR3: TGTGCCAGCAGGCTTGGTCGGACCGGCTACACCTTC.

This chain links TRBV10-3 with TRBJ2-7, with D perhaps matching TRBD1 or TRBD2 (5 bases each). Germline assignment: CDR1 ENHRY and CDR2 SYGVKD. V lost 3 bases and J lost 0, with 9 bases in between. CDR3 size: 14 residues. CDR3 residues: CAISDRDVSYEQYF. The DNA of the CDR3 is TGTGCCATCAGTGACCGGGACGTCTCCTACGAGCAGTACTTC.

V usage is TRBV10-3 and J usage is TRBJ2-5, with TRBD1 as a possible D gene (6 bases). TRBJ2-7 explains the end of the DNA better; the J call may be wrong. This CDR3 has 17 residues. Germline V gene data show CDR1 as ENHRY and CDR2 as SYGVKD. The CDR3 DNA sequence: TGTGCCATCAGTGAGTCCCGACAGGCCCAACCATATTACGAGCAGTACTTC. Its translation: CAISESRQAQPYYEQYF.

This clonotype was counted a single time. J is TRBJ2-4 and V is TRBV27; D is possibly TRBD1 (7 bases). The CDR3 spans 14 residues. Germline CDR1 is MNHEY and CDR2 is SMNVEV (reference sequence). Deletions cut 7 bases from V and 7 bases from J, with 17 bases between. CDR3 in DNA: TGTGCCAGCATAGAGGCCCCAGGGGGGAACATTCAGTACTTC. It specifies CASIEAPGGNIQYF.

The V gene is TRBV20-1, the J gene TRBJ2-1; 7 bases align to TRBD2. Germline V gives CDR1 DFQATT, CDR2 SNEGSKA (reference sequence). Unmatched junction bases numbered 5, after V lost 2 bases and J lost 10 bases. The CDR3 is 12 residues long. CDR3: CSARFVAGEQFF. The CDR3 DNA sequence: TGCAGTGCTAGATTCGTAGCGGGCGAGCAGTTCTTC.

This clonotype was observed at least ten times. The chain joins TRBV28 to TRBJ1-5; D is unclear. The CDR3 covers 14 residues. The V end was cut by 6 bases, the J end by 5 bases, with 14 bases between. Germline CDR1 reads MDHEN; CDR2 reads SYDVKM. CDR3 bases: TGTGCCAGCAGCCGCTCGGACCTTTATCAGCCCCAGCATTTT. Translation: CASSRSDLYQPQHF.

V gene TRBV20-1 combines with J gene TRBJ2-7, with TRBD1 matching 7 bases. Germline loops: CDR1 DFQATT, CDR2 SNEGSKA (reference sequence). The CDR3 has 14 amino acids. The junction had 5 bases not matched to a gene; V was cut back by 0 bases and J by 3 bases. As DNA, the CDR3 is TGCAGTGCTAGAGATCCGACAGGGTTCTACGAGCAGTACTTC. It yields the protein CSARDPTGFYEQYF.

This clonotype was seen once. J is TRBJ2-5 and V is TRBV24-1, with 9 positions matching TRBD1. Trimming cost V 2 bases and J 5 bases; bases outside gene matches: 5. CDR1 and CDR2 from the germline V gene are KGHDR and SFDVKD. The CDR3 length is 15 residues. CDR3 region: CATSDSGQGVETQYF. As DNA, the CDR3 is TGTGCCACCAGTGATTCGGGACAGGGTGTCGAGACCCAGTACTTC.

The gene calls are TRBV20-1 and TRBJ1-4; D unresolved. CDR1 and CDR2 from the germline V gene are DFQATT and SNEGSKA (reference sequence). V was trimmed by 0 bases and J by 8 bases, leaving 19 bases between them. The CDR3 contains 16 residues. The CDR3 nucleotides read TGCAGTGCTAGAGAAGGTGCAGGAATATCGGGCGAAAAACTGTTTTTT. This encodes CSAREGAGISGEKLFF.

The chain recombines TRBV27 with TRBJ1-2; TRBD1 matches at 7 bases. There are 15 residues in the CDR3. After removal of 7 bases from V and 2 bases from J, the junction contained 10 bases not matched to a gene. Germline V lookup: CDR1 MNHEY, CDR2 SMNVEV (reference sequence). CDR3 nucleotides: TGTGCCAGCACCACTAGACAGGGATCAAACTATGGCTACACCTTC. Protein product: CASTTRQGSNYGYTF.

The chain is built from TRBV12-3 or TRBV12-4 and TRBJ2-7; D call uncertain. Trimming took 3 bases from V and 0 from J, leaving 12 bases between them. The length of the CDR3 is 15 residues. The CDR3 DNA is TGTGCCAGCAGTTTCCAGACATACGGCTCCTACGAGCAGTACTTC. Residues: CASSFQTYGSYEQYF.

Of note for this clonotype: At one boundary the junction diverges from the germline segment, which might be a read error. The chain couples TRBV6-1 to TRBJ2-1, with D possibly matching TRBD2 (5 bases). There are 16 residues in the CDR3. Germline V gene data show CDR1 as MNHNS and CDR2 as SASEGT. Written as DNA, the CDR3 is TGTGCCAGCCGTGATAGCGATGGGGTCTCCTACAATGAGCAGTTCTTC. Encoded protein: CASRDSDGVSYNEQFF.